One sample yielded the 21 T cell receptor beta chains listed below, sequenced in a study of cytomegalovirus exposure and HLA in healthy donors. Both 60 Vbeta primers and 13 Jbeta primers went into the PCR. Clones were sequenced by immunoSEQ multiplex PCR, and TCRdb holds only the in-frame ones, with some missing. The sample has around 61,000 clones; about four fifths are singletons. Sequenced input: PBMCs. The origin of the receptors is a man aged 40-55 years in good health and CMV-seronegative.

The CDR3 bases are TGTGCTAGTGGTTGGGGGACAGTTAAAACAGATACGCAGTATTTT. It yields the protein CASGWGTVKTDTQYF. The V gene is TRBV12-5, the J gene TRBJ2-3, with 7 nucleotides matching TRBD1. V lost 4 bases and J lost 3; bases outside the gene matches: 7. CDR3 length: 15 amino acids. The germline V gene has CDR1 LGHNT and CDR2 FRNRAP.

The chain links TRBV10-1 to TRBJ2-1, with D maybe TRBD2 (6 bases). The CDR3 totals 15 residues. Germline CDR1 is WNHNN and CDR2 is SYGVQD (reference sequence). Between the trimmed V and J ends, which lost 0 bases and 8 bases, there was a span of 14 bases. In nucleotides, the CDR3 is TGCGCCAGCAGTGAGTCGGGGGGTGCGGTGTATGAGCAGTTCTTC. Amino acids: CASSESGGAVYEQFF.

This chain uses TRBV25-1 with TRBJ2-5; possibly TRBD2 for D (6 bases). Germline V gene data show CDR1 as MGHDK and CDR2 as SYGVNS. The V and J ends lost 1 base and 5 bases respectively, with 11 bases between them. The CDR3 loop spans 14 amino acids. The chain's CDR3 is CASSESSVWETQYF. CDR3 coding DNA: TGTGCCAGCAGTGAATCTAGCGTTTGGGAGACCCAGTACTTC.

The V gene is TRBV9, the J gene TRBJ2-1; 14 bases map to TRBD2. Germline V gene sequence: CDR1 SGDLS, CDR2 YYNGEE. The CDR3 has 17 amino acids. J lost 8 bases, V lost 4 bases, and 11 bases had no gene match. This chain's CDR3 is CASSLTGLAGGYDEQFF. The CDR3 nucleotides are TGTGCCAGCAGCCTAACCGGACTAGCGGGGGGATATGATGAGCAGTTCTTC.

CDR3 coding DNA: TGTGCCAGCATGAGGGAGAAGTCACCCCTCCACTTT. It codes for CASMREKSPLHF. This chain uses TRBV2 with TRBJ1-6; no firm D call. This CDR3 spans 12 amino acids. CDR1 and CDR2 from the germline V gene are SNHLY and FYNNEI. Trimming took 7 bases from V and 10 from J, leaving 11 bases between them.

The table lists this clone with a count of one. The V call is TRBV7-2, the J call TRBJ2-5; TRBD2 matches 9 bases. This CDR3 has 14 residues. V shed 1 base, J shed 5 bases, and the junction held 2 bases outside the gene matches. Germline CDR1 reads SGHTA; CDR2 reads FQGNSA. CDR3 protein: CASSLGGGAETQYF. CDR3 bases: TGTGCCAGCAGCTTAGGCGGGGGGGCCGAGACCCAGTACTTC.

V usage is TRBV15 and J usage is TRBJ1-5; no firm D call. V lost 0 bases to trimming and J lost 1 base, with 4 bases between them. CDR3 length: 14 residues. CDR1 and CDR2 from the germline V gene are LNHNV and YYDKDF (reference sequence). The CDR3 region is CATSRDRSNQPQHF. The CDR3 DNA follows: TGTGCCACCAGCAGAGACAGGAGCAATCAGCCCCAGCATTTT.

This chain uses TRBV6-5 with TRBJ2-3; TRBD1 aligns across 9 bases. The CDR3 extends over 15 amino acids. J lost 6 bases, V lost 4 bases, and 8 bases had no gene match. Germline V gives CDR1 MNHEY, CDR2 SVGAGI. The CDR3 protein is CASSLTGQGLDTQYF. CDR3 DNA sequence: TGTGCCAGCAGTTTGACGGGACAGGGATTGGATACGCAGTATTTT.

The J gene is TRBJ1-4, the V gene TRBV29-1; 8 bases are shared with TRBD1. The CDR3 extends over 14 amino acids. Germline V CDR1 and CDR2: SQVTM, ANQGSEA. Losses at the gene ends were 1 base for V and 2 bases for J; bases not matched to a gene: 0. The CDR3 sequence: CSVEGTGTNEKLFF. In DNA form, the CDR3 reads TGCAGCGTTGAAGGGACAGGGACTAATGAAAAACTGTTTTTT.

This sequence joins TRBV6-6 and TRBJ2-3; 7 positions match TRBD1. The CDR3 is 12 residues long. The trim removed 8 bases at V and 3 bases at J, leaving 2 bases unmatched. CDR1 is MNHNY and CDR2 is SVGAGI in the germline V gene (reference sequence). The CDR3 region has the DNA TGTGCCAGCCGACAGGGAACAGATACGCAGTATTTT. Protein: CASRQGTDTQYF.

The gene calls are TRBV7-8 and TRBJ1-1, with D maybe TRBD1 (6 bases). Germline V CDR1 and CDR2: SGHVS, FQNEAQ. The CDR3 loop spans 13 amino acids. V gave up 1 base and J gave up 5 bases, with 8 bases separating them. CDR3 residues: CASSLGTATEAFF. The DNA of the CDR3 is TGTGCCAGCAGCTTAGGGACAGCGACTGAAGCTTTCTTT.

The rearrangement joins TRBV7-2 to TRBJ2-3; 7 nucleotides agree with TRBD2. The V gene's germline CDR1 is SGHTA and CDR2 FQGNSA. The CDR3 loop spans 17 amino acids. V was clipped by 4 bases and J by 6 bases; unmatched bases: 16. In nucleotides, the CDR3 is TGTGCCAGCAGCTCCTTTTTCTTGGCGGGGGTAACGGATACGCAGTATTTT. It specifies CASSSFFLAGVTDTQYF.

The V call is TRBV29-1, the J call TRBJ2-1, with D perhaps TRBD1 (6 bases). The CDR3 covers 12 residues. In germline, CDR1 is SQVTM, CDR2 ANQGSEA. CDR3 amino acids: CNTRKGDNEQFF. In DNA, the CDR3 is TGCAACACACGGAAGGGGGACAATGAGCAGTTCTTC.

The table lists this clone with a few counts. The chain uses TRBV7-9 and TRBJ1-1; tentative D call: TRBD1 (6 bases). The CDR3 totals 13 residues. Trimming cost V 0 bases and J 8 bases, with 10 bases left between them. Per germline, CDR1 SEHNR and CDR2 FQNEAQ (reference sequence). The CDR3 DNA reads TGTGCCAGCAGCTTAGCTGTAGGGACAGAAGCTTTCTTT. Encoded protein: CASSLAVGTEAFF.

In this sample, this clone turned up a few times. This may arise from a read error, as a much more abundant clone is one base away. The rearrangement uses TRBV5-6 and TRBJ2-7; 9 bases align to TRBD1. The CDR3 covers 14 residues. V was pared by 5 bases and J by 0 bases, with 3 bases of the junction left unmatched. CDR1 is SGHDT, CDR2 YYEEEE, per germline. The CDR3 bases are TGTGCCAGCAGGGGGACAGGGAGCTCCTACGAGCAGTACTTC. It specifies CASRGTGSSYEQYF.

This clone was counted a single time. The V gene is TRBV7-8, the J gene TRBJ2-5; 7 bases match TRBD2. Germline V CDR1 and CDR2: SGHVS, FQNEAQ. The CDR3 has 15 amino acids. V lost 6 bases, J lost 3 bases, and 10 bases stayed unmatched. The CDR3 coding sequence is TGTGCCAGCAGGTTCCTCCGCCGGGGGGAAGAGACCCAGTACTTC. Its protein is CASRFLRRGEETQYF.

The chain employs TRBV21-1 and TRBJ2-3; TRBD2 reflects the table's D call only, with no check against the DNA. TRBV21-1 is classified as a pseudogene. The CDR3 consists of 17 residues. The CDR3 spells CASSEGGQIDGTDTQYF. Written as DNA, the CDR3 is TGTGCCAGCAGCGAGGGCGGGCAGATTGATGGCACAGATACGCAGTATTTT.

The CDR3 coding sequence is TGTGCCTGGAAGGGGACAGGGGTAGGTCAGCCCCAGCATTTT. This sequence encodes CAWKGTGVGQPQHF. The rearrangement joins TRBV30 to TRBJ1-5, with 10 positions matching TRBD1. This CDR3 has 14 residues. Germline V CDR1 and CDR2: GTSNPN, SVGIG (reference sequence). J was trimmed by 6 bases and V by 4 bases; bases with no gene match: 6.

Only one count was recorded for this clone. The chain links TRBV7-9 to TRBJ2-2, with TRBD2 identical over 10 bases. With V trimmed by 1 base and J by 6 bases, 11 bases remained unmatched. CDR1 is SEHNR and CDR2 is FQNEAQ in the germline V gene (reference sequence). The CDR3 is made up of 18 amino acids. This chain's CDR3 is CASSLEMKGLAIAGELFF. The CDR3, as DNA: TGTGCCAGCAGCTTAGAAATGAAGGGACTAGCGATCGCCGGGGAGCTGTTTTTT.

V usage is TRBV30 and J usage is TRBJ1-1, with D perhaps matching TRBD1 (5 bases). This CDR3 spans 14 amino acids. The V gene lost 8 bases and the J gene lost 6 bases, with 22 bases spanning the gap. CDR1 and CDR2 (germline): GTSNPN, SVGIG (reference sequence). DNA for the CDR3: TGTGCCGGACATACGTTCGGGGGGAAGGCTGAAGCTTTCTTT. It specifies CAGHTFGGKAEAFF.

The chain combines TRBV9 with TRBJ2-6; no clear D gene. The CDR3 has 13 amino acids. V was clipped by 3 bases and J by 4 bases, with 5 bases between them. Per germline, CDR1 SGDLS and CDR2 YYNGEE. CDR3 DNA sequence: TGTGCCAGCAGCGAAGCCGGGGCCAACGTCCTGACTTTC. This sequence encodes CASSEAGANVLTF.